These T cell receptor beta chains were read from a single sample in a study of blood T cell repertoires in COVID-19. Here immunoSEQ multiplex PCR was the method, and the copy in TCRdb shows in-frame clones only, minus some. The data hold around 75,000 clones, with 75% to 90% observed a single time. Sequencing was done on a sample of peripheral blood. These TCRs come from a human donor in a cohort sampled during active COVID-19. CDR3s include the opening cysteine and the closing phenylalanine or tryptophan. A D gene is named only where the DNA matches it firmly. Clone sizes are given selectively: once, few, many, or a class where the clone is expanded.

v_gene: TRBV7-3; j_gene: TRBJ2-1; abundance: .; d_gene: TRBD2; CDR3aa: CASSLAGLAGDNNEQFF; CDR3nt: TGTGCCAGCAGCTTGGCGGGACTAGCGGGAGACAACAATGAGCAGTTCTTC
v_gene: TRBV14; j_gene: TRBJ1-3; abundance: .; d_gene: TRBD1; CDR3aa: CASSPQTGVVSASGNTIYF; CDR3nt: TGTGCCAGCAGCCCCCAAACAGGGGTCGTTTCTGCCTCTGGAAACACCATATATTTT
v_gene: TRBV12-3/TRBV12-4; j_gene: TRBJ2-3; abundance: .; d_gene: .; CDR3aa: CASAGLGTDTQYF; CDR3nt: TGTGCCAGCGCGGGATTGGGCACAGATACGCAGTATTTT
v_gene: TRBV7-6; j_gene: TRBJ2-1; abundance: once; d_gene: TRBD2; CDR3aa: CASSLATSGTKNEQFF; CDR3nt: TGTGCCAGCAGCTTAGCGACTAGCGGGACCAAGAATGAGCAGTTCTTC
v_gene: TRBV7-8; j_gene: TRBJ2-5; abundance: .; d_gene: .; CDR3aa: CASSIGQAGRETQYF; CDR3nt: TGTGCCAGCAGCATCGGACAGGCCGGGAGAGAGACCCAGTACTTC
v_gene: TRBV11-2; j_gene: TRBJ1-1; abundance: .; d_gene: .; CDR3aa: CASSPYAGQRLNTEAFF; CDR3nt: TGTGCCAGCAGCCCCTATGCGGGGCAGAGGCTGAACACTGAAGCTTTCTTT
v_gene: TRBV27; j_gene: TRBJ2-3; abundance: .; d_gene: TRBD2; CDR3aa: CASSLSLAGDTQYF; CDR3nt: TGTGCCAGCAGTTTATCTCTAGCGGGTGATACGCAGTATTTT
v_gene: TRBV7-2; j_gene: TRBJ1-3; abundance: .; d_gene: TRBD1; CDR3aa: CASSSYRGIGNTIYF; CDR3nt: TGTGCCAGCAGCTCCTACAGGGGGATCGGAAACACCATATATTTT
v_gene: TRBV4-3; j_gene: TRBJ2-7; abundance: .; d_gene: .; CDR3aa: CASSQALSRVDEQYF; CDR3nt: TGCGCCAGCAGCCAAGCGTTGTCCAGGGTCGACGAGCAGTACTTC
v_gene: TRBV7-2; j_gene: TRBJ1-4; abundance: .; d_gene: TRBD1; CDR3aa: CASSPREGTGEKLFF; CDR3nt: TGTGCCAGCAGCCCGCGGGAGGGGACAGGTGAAAAACTGTTTTTT
v_gene: TRBV11-3; j_gene: TRBJ2-1; abundance: .; d_gene: TRBD2; CDR3aa: CASSPLAGGHYNEQFF; CDR3nt: TGTGCCAGCAGCCCGCTAGCGGGGGGTCATTACAATGAGCAGTTCTTC
v_gene: TRBV7-2; j_gene: TRBJ2-5; abundance: once; d_gene: .; CDR3aa: CASSLARETQYF; CDR3nt: TGTGCCAGCAGCTTAGCTCGAGAGACCCAGTACTTC
v_gene: TRBV7-9; j_gene: TRBJ2-1; abundance: .; d_gene: TRBD2; CDR3aa: CASSLIPMGLAGSNEQFF; CDR3nt: TGTGCCAGCAGCCTTATTCCGATGGGACTAGCGGGGTCCAATGAGCAGTTCTTC
v_gene: TRBV18; j_gene: TRBJ1-1; abundance: .; d_gene: TRBD1; CDR3aa: CASSPRDSNTEAFF; CDR3nt: TGTGCCAGCTCACCCCGGGACAGCAACACTGAAGCTTTCTTT
v_gene: TRBV11-2; j_gene: TRBJ2-1; abundance: .; d_gene: TRBD2; CDR3aa: CASSPTTIAGADEQFF; CDR3nt: TGTGCCAGCAGCCCCACCACCATAGCGGGAGCGGATGAGCAGTTCTTC
v_gene: TRBV4-3; j_gene: TRBJ1-5; abundance: .; d_gene: TRBD1; CDR3aa: CASSQDLKTGYQPQHF; CDR3nt: TGCGCCAGCAGCCAAGATCTGAAGACAGGGTATCAGCCCCAGCATTTT
v_gene: TRBV5-4; j_gene: TRBJ2-3; abundance: .; d_gene: TRBD2; CDR3aa: CASSTQTSGGLDTQYF; CDR3nt: TGTGCCAGCAGCACTCAGACTAGCGGGGGGTTAGATACGCAGTATTTT
v_gene: TRBV11-2; j_gene: TRBJ2-3; abundance: .; d_gene: .; CDR3aa: CASSSVVGGDTQYF; CDR3nt: TGTGCCAGCAGCTCGGTAGTGGGGGGTGATACGCAGTATTTT
v_gene: TRBV7-9; j_gene: TRBJ2-7; abundance: .; d_gene: .; CDR3aa: CASSLYGGTYEQYF; CDR3nt: TGTGCCAGCAGCCTCTATGGCGGGACCTACGAGCAGTACTTC
v_gene: TRBV3-1/TRBV3-2; j_gene: TRBJ2-2; abundance: .; d_gene: TRBD1; CDR3aa: CASSPKTGQGNTGELFF; CDR3nt: TGTGCCAGCAGCCCCAAGACTGGACAGGGAAACACCGGGGAGCTGTTTTTT
v_gene: TRBV5-1; j_gene: TRBJ2-2; abundance: few; d_gene: .; CDR3aa: CASSGPSVNTGELFF; CDR3nt: TGCGCCAGCAGCGGTCCTAGCGTGAACACCGGGGAGCTGTTTTTT
v_gene: TRBV7-2; j_gene: TRBJ2-2; abundance: .; d_gene: .; CDR3aa: CASSLGPRGTGELFF; CDR3nt: TGTGCCAGCAGCTTAGGCCCACGGGGCACCGGGGAGCTGTTTTTT
v_gene: TRBV19; j_gene: TRBJ2-3; abundance: .; d_gene: TRBD1; CDR3aa: CASSIAGGPGGGLDTQYF; CDR3nt: TGTGCCAGTAGTATAGCTGGGGGCCCAGGGGGCGGCTTAGATACGCAGTATTTT
v_gene: TRBV27; j_gene: TRBJ2-7; abundance: .; d_gene: .; CDR3aa: CASSLSVAGLGTYEQYF; CDR3nt: TGTGCCAGCAGTTTATCGGTCGCGGGACTCGGAACCTACGAGCAGTACTTC
v_gene: TRBV4-2; j_gene: TRBJ1-6; abundance: .; d_gene: TRBD1; CDR3aa: CASSQDDRQGRLDSPLHF; CDR3nt: TGTGCCAGCAGCCAAGATGACAGACAGGGGAGGTTAGATTCACCCCTCCACTTT
v_gene: TRBV6-5; j_gene: TRBJ1-4; abundance: .; d_gene: .; CDR3aa: CASRGGHTTNEKLFF; CDR3nt: TGTGCCAGCAGAGGTGGACATACAACTAATGAAAAACTGTTTTTT
v_gene: TRBV7-2; j_gene: TRBJ1-4; abundance: .; d_gene: .; CDR3aa: CASSGAGVLNEKLFF; CDR3nt: TGTGCCAGCAGTGGGGCGGGGGTTCTTAATGAAAAACTGTTTTTT
v_gene: TRBV28; j_gene: TRBJ2-7; abundance: .; d_gene: .; CDR3aa: CASSFADQGFDEQYF; CDR3nt: TGTGCCAGCAGTTTTGCGGACCAGGGGTTCGACGAGCAGTACTTC
v_gene: TRBV14; j_gene: TRBJ2-7; abundance: .; d_gene: TRBD2; CDR3aa: CASSGGLAGGGEQYF; CDR3nt: TGTGCCAGCAGCGGGGGGCTAGCGGGAGGAGGGGAGCAGTACTTC
v_gene: TRBV18; j_gene: TRBJ2-5; abundance: once; d_gene: .; CDR3aa: CASSLDIVETQYF; CDR3nt: TGTGCCAGCTCACTCGACATTGTGGAGACCCAGTACTTC
v_gene: TRBV13; j_gene: TRBJ2-7; abundance: .; d_gene: .; CDR3aa: CASSLSTALSYEQYF; CDR3nt: TGTGCCAGCAGCTTATCGACTGCCCTCTCCTACGAGCAGTACTTC
v_gene: TRBV18; j_gene: TRBJ2-5; abundance: once; d_gene: TRBD1; CDR3aa: CASSLTVTGGAVQETQYF; CDR3nt: TGTGCCAGCTCACTAACAGTAACAGGGGGCGCCGTCCAAGAGACCCAGTACTTC
v_gene: TRBV28; j_gene: TRBJ1-5; abundance: .; d_gene: .; CDR3aa: CASSFGQYSNQPQHF; CDR3nt: TGTGCCAGCAGTTTCGGACAGTATAGCAATCAGCCCCAGCATTTT
v_gene: TRBV11-2; j_gene: TRBJ2-7; abundance: .; d_gene: .; CDR3aa: CASSRPGQTSYEQYF; CDR3nt: TGTGCCAGCAGCCGACCGGGACAAACTTCCTACGAGCAGTACTTC
v_gene: TRBV28; j_gene: TRBJ1-1; abundance: .; d_gene: TRBD1; CDR3aa: CASSSQGGNTEAFF; CDR3nt: TGTGCCAGCAGCTCACAGGGGGGGAACACTGAAGCTTTCTTT
v_gene: TRBV18; j_gene: TRBJ1-2; abundance: .; d_gene: .; CDR3aa: CASSPSGEVDYGYTF; CDR3nt: TGTGCCAGCTCACCATCCGGGGAGGTGGACTATGGCTACACCTTC
v_gene: TRBV6-4; j_gene: TRBJ1-1; abundance: .; d_gene: .; CDR3aa: CASSDWPNTEAFF; CDR3nt: TGTGCCAGCAGTGACTGGCCGAACACTGAAGCTTTCTTT
v_gene: TRBV7-3; j_gene: TRBJ2-1; abundance: .; d_gene: .; CDR3aa: CASSLIGGSYNEQFF; CDR3nt: TGTGCCAGCAGCTTAATAGGCGGATCTTACAATGAGCAGTTCTTC
v_gene: TRBV7-9; j_gene: TRBJ2-4; abundance: .; d_gene: TRBD1; CDR3aa: CASSMTGSAKNIQYF; CDR3nt: TGTGCCAGCAGCATGACAGGGAGCGCCAAAAACATTCAGTACTTC
v_gene: TRBV30; j_gene: TRBJ2-1; abundance: once; d_gene: TRBD2; CDR3aa: CAWSVGTNNEQFF; CDR3nt: TGTGCCTGGAGTGTAGGGACTAATAATGAGCAGTTCTTC
v_gene: TRBV4-3; j_gene: TRBJ2-5; abundance: .; d_gene: TRBD2; CDR3aa: CASSQVLSRGSIGETQYF; CDR3nt: TGCGCCAGCAGCCAAGTCCTCTCTCGCGGGAGTATCGGAGAGACCCAGTACTTC
v_gene: TRBV28; j_gene: TRBJ2-2; abundance: .; d_gene: .; CDR3aa: CASSFPRDSRRGTGELFF; CDR3nt: TGTGCCAGCAGTTTCCCGAGAGACTCTAGACGAGGGACCGGGGAGCTGTTTTTT
v_gene: TRBV9; j_gene: TRBJ2-7; abundance: .; d_gene: .; CDR3aa: CASSADSYSYEQYF; CDR3nt: TGTGCCAGCAGCGCCGACTCATACTCCTACGAGCAGTACTTC
v_gene: TRBV6-4; j_gene: TRBJ2-1; abundance: .; d_gene: TRBD2; CDR3aa: CASSDSGLAGKVSYNEQFF; CDR3nt: TGTGCCAGCAGTGACTCGGGACTAGCGGGGAAAGTATCCTACAATGAGCAGTTCTTC
v_gene: TRBV2; j_gene: TRBJ2-5; abundance: .; d_gene: TRBD2; CDR3aa: CARRSPSGGWQETQYF; CDR3nt: TGTGCCCGACGTTCCCCTAGCGGGGGGTGGCAAGAGACCCAGTACTTC
v_gene: TRBV3-1/TRBV3-2; j_gene: TRBJ2-1; abundance: .; d_gene: TRBD2; CDR3aa: CASSWGTSGYNEQFF; CDR3nt: TGTGCCAGCAGCTGGGGAACTAGCGGCTACAATGAGCAGTTCTTC
v_gene: TRBV6-5; j_gene: TRBJ1-3; abundance: .; d_gene: TRBD1; CDR3aa: CASRTGLGGNTIYF; CDR3nt: TGTGCCAGCAGGACAGGGCTGGGTGGAAACACCATATATTTT
v_gene: TRBV30; j_gene: TRBJ2-5; abundance: once; d_gene: .; CDR3aa: CAWSLQTGRETQYF; CDR3nt: TGTGCCTGGAGTCTCCAAACAGGGCGGGAGACCCAGTACTTC